These 3 T cell receptor beta chains originate from one sample sequenced in a study of CD8+CD57+ T cells in acquired aplastic anemia (dated by TCRdb to 2016 to 2018). The data were produced on an Illumina HiSeq 2000. Genomic DNA was used as template for profiling of TCR beta VDJ combinations and CDR3 sequences. TCRdb redid the processing of the public reads, applying fastp at Q25 and MiXCR, and retained in-frame beta chains. A single entry per CDR3 protein holds the most common genes and DNA from its merged rows. The sample table contains roughly 200,000 distinct CDR3 sequences; only one count was recorded for around 60% of them. The biggest ten clones account for over 25% of the sample. Sequencing input: sorted CD4+, CD8+, or CD8+CD57+ T cells (not recorded which) from PBMCs. The receptors were gathered from a human donor in good health.

The genes are TRBV20-1 and TRBJ2-7; a weak D match, TRBD1 (6 bases). Per germline, CDR1 DFQATT and CDR2 SNEGSKA (reference sequence). CDR3 length equals 13 residues. V lost 6 bases to trimming and J lost 4 bases, with 16 bases between them. The CDR3: CSANSGTQYEQYF. The CDR3 bases are TGCAGTGCGAACTCCGGGACACAGTACGAGCAGTACTTC.

This chain connects TRBV20-1 to TRBJ2-7; a possible D gene is TRBD2 (6 bases). In germline, CDR1 is DFQATT, CDR2 SNEGSKA (reference sequence). V was shortened by 3 bases and J by 3 bases, with 6 bases between the two germline ends. This CDR3 comprises 11 residues. In DNA, the CDR3 is TGCAGTGCTAGGGAGGGCTACGAGCAGTACTTC. This gives the protein CSAREGYEQYF.

V usage is TRBV5-6 and J usage is TRBJ1-4; TRBD1 might be the D (6 bases). Germline loops: CDR1 SGHDT, CDR2 YYEEEE. This CDR3 spans 15 amino acids. V lost 6 bases and J lost 5, with 17 bases in between. The CDR3 bases are TGTGCCAGCAAGCCCCCGGCAGGGGACAATGAAAAACTGTTTTTT. Protein product: CASKPPAGDNEKLFF.